This T cell receptor (beta chain) stems from a study of Ad26.COV2.S vaccination and SARS-CoV-2 variants. Study-level information: Once or twice, 56 days apart, Ad26.COV2.S was delivered intramuscularly.

V shed 6 bases, J shed 5 bases, and the junction held 13 bases outside the gene matches. CDR3 size: 16 residues. Germline V lookup: CDR1 MNHEY, CDR2 SVGEGT. Treatment given: over 15 received Ad26.COV2.S at low or high dose, single or two shots; about 5 received placebo; per-sample allocation not given. Collection of samples fell on day 63 after the first vaccine or placebo injection. The repertoire was sequenced with immunoSEQ multiplex PCR; TCRdb's copy has only in-frame clones and lacks some. The data contain 350,000 to 500,000 clones, roughly 87% of them singletons. The origin of this receptor is a person between 18 and 59 years old who received the Ad26.COV2.S COVID-19 vaccine or a placebo. The rearrangement uses TRBV6-2 or TRBV6-3 and TRBJ2-5, with 9 positions matching TRBD1. Sequences were derived from peripheral blood, sampled in a trial of Ad26.COV2.S vaccine versus placebo. CDR3 in amino acids: CASRPHNTGGGETQYF. DNA of the CDR3: TGTGCCAGCAGGCCTCACAACACAGGGGGCGGTGAGACCCAGTACTTC.